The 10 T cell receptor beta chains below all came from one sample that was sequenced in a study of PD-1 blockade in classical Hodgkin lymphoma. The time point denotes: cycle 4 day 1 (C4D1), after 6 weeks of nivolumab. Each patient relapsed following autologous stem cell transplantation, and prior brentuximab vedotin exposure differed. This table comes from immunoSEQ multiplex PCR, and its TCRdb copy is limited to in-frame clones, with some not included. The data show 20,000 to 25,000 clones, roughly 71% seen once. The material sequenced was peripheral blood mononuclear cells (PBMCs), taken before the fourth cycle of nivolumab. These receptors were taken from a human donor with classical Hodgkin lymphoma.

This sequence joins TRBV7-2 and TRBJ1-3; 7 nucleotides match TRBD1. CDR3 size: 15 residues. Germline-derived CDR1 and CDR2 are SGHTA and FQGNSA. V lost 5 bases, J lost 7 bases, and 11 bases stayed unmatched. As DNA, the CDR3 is TGTGCCAGCAGCCAAGTCGGGACAGCGGCCAACACCATATATTTT. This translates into CASSQVGTAANTIYF.

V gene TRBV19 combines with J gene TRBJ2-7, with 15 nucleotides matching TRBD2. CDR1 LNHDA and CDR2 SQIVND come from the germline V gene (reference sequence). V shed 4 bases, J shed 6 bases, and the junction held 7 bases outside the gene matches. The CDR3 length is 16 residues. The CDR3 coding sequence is TGTGCCAGTAGTACAACCTTGGGACTAGCGGGAGGCGAGCAGTACTTC. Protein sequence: CASSTTLGLAGGEQYF.

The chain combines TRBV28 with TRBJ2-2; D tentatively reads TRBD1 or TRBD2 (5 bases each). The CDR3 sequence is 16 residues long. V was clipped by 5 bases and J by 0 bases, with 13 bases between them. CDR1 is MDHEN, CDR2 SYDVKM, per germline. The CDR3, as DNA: TGTGCCAGCAGTCCCCTGACAGCGGCGAACACCGGGGAGCTGTTTTTT. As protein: CASSPLTAANTGELFF.

CDR3 nucleotides: TGTGCCAGCAGCACACCTTCCGGGGGTGGGTACGAGCAGTACTTC. This translates into CASSTPSGGGYEQYF. V and J are TRBV5-4 and TRBJ2-7; D might be TRBD2 (6 bases). In germline, CDR1 is SGHNT, CDR2 YYREEE (reference sequence). Trimming took off 4 bases at V and 4 bases at J, with 18 bases between the two ends. CDR3 length: 15 amino acids.

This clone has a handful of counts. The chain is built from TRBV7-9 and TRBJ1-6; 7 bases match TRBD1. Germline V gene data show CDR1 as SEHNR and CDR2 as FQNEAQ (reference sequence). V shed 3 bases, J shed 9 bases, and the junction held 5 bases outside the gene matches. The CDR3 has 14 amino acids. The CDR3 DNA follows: TGTGCCAGCAGCTTGGGGCAGGGGGGTTCACCCCTCCACTTT. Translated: CASSLGQGGSPLHF.

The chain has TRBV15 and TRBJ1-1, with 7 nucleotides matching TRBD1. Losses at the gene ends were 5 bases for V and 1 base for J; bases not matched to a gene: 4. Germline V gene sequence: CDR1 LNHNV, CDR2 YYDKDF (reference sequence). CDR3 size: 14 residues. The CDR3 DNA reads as TGTGCCACCAGCGGCAGACAGGGGAACACTGAAGCTTTCTTT. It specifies CATSGRQGNTEAFF.

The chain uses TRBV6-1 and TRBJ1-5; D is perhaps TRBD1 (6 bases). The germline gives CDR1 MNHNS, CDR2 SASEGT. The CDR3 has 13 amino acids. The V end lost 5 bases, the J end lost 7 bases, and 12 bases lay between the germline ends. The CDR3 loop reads CASSLYRVQPQHF. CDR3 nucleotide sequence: TGTGCCAGCAGTTTATACAGGGTGCAGCCCCAGCATTTT.

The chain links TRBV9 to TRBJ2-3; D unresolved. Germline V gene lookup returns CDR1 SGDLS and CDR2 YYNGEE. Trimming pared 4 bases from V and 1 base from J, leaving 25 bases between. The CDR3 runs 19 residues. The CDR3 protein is CASSPRRGVFNPRTDTQYF. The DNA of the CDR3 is TGTGCCAGCAGCCCAAGACGAGGTGTCTTTAATCCTCGCACAGATACGCAGTATTTT.

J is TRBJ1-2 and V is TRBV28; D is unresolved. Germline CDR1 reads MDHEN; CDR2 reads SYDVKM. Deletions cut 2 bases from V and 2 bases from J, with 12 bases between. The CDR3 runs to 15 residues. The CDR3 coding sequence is TGTGCCAGCAGTTTACTGAGAGCCGTCAACTATGGCTACACCTTC. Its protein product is CASSLLRAVNYGYTF.

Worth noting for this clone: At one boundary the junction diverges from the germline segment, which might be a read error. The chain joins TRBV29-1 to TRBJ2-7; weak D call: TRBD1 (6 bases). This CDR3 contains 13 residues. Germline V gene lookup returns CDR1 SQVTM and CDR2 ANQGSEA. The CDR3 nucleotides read TGCAGCGTCGAAGACAGGAGCTCCTACGAGCAGTACTTC. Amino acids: CSVEDRSSYEQYF.